This TCR beta chain was sequenced for a study of cytomegalovirus exposure and HLA in healthy donors. Study outcomes and limitations: A further, later analysis showed that HLA-associated TCR beta chains (compared with equally common others) were more clonally expanded. Further analysis was carried out later, and it showed several of the most significant clusters appearing linked to common viral pathogens. Being productive about 90% or about 30% of the time was typical of most TCR beta V segments in an earlier analysis.

In germline, CDR1 is LNHNV, CDR2 YYDKDF (reference sequence). This CDR3 is built from 14 residues. The germline V and J ends were trimmed by 1 base and 6 bases, with 11 bases remaining between them. A word on this clone: Its antigen remains unidentified.

Both 60 Vbeta primers and 13 Jbeta primers went into the PCR. The table came from immunoSEQ multiplex PCR; TCRdb's copy has only in-frame clones and leaves some out. The data hold about 110,000 clones, with about 80% observed a single time. The chain links TRBV15 to TRBJ2-3; D is perhaps TRBD1 (6 bases). The sequence derives from a woman aged 55-69 years in good health and CMV-seropositive. Sequenced material: PBMCs. The CDR3 protein is CATSRVDRMDTQYF. Written as DNA, the CDR3 is TGTGCCACCAGCAGAGTCGACAGGATGGATACGCAGTATTTT.